This T cell receptor (beta chain) was recorded in a study of blood T cell repertoires in COVID-19. Study as a whole: The United States, Italy and Spain provided the acute and convalescent COVID-19 samples. In each case, the material was cDNA or gDNA derived from T cells, B-cell-depleted T cells, or PBMCs.

The CDR3 has 15 amino acids. Germline-derived CDR1 and CDR2 are SGHRS and YFSETQ. The trim removed 4 bases at V and 7 bases at J, leaving 6 bases unmatched. Per the original methods: Estimation of nucleated cell counts relied on the amplification of reference gene primers. Measured with immunoSEQ multiplex PCR; TCRdb has only the in-frame clones, and not every one. V and J calls and clone size are those listed in that table; D and trimming were worked out from the DNA. The sample has under 55,000 clones; about 89% are singletons. The Seattle patients joined while their infection was active and were tracked longitudinally afterward.

Sequencing was done on a sample of peripheral blood. The source of this sequence is a woman aged 80 or over with COVID-19, enrolled during active disease. This chain joins TRBV5-1 and TRBJ2-2; 11 bases align to TRBD1. This chain's CDR3 is CASSPGQGAIGELFF. CDR3 DNA sequence: TGCGCCAGCAGCCCCGGACAGGGGGCTATCGGGGAGCTGTTTTTT.